The 2 T cell receptor beta chains presented below share a single source sample, sequenced in a study of blood T cell repertoires in COVID-19. TCRdb's copy holds only in-frame clones and misses some; the assay was immunoSEQ multiplex PCR. This table has some 200,000 clones, roughly nine tenths appearing once. The sample comprised PBMCs or T cells enriched from blood (not recorded which). Every receptor here comes from a woman in her fifties or sixties in a cohort exposed to, infected with or recovered from COVID-19 (not recorded which).

The CDR3 nucleotides are TGTGCCAGCAGCCCCCCAGGAGAGACCCAGTACTTC. It translates to CASSPPGETQYF. V and J are TRBV11-2 and TRBJ2-5; D gene uncertain. The CDR3 sequence is 12 residues long. The V and J ends lost 5 bases and 4 bases respectively, with 8 bases between them. Germline values: CDR1 SGHAT, CDR2 FQNNGV. Variable domain in full (rest from reference TRBV11-2 and TRBJ2-5): EAGVAQSPRYKIIEKRQSVAFWCNPISGHATLYWYQQILGQGPKLLIQFQNNGVVDDSQLPKDRFSAERLKGVDSTLKIQPAKLEDSAVYLCASSPPGETQYFGPGTRLLVL.

This sequence joins TRBV7-9 and TRBJ1-1; 10 bases are a match to TRBD1. The CDR3 contains 14 residues. Per germline, CDR1 SEHNR and CDR2 FQNEAQ (reference sequence). The trim removed 3 bases at V and 5 bases at J, leaving 3 bases unmatched. The CDR3 coding sequence is TGTGCCAGCAGCTTGGACAGGGGGGGAACTGAAGCTTTCTTT. This translates into CASSLDRGGTEAFF.